The 18 T cell receptor beta chains listed next were all sequenced from one sample in a study of blood T cells in healthy people across ages. Next came a second PCR, run for roughly 6 to 11 cycles, which used a sample-barcoded 5' primer along with a J-beta primer mix. TCRdb recomputed calls from the 5' RACE reads with MiXCR, one row per CDR3 protein. This sample has 700,000 to 850,000 distinct CDR3 sequences; less than 70% occur once, and the top ten carry roughly 40%. What was sequenced was blood. The receptors stem from a man older than 75 in good health.

The CDR3 DNA follows: TGTGCCAGCAGTGAAAACAGCTATGGCTACACCTTC. It specifies CASSENSYGYTF. The chain combines TRBV25-1 with TRBJ1-2; D unresolved. The CDR3 has 12 amino acids. V lost 2 bases to trimming and J lost 4 bases, with 5 bases between them. Germline V gene data show CDR1 as MGHDK and CDR2 as SYGVNS.

This chain links TRBV28 with TRBJ2-6, with D possibly being TRBD1 (6 bases). The CDR3 runs 19 residues. Germline CDR1 is MDHEN and CDR2 is SYDVKM. V was trimmed by 8 bases and J by 0 bases, leaving 23 bases between them. CDR3 nucleotide sequence: TGTGCCAGCGGTCCCTACTGGACAGAGATGAGCTCTGGGGCCAACGTCCTGACTTTC. Its translation: CASGPYWTEMSSGANVLTF.

This clonotype was observed a few times. V gene TRBV9 combines with J gene TRBJ2-4, with 9 nucleotides matching TRBD1. The J call may not be correct, given that the DNA end is closer to TRBJ2-7. The CDR3 has 15 amino acids. CDR1 and CDR2 from the germline V gene are SGDLS and YYNGEE. CDR3 region: CASSVGGTGSHEQYF. The CDR3 region has the DNA TGTGCCAGCAGCGTAGGGGGGACAGGGTCCCACGAGCAGTACTTC.

This clonotype occurred a few times. The rearrangement uses TRBV25-1 and TRBJ1-2; D call uncertain. This CDR3 contains 12 residues. Germline loops: CDR1 MGHDK, CDR2 SYGVNS. V shed 4 bases and J shed 6 bases, with 9 bases lying between them. This chain's CDR3 is CASSALGDGYTF. In nucleotides, the CDR3 is TGTGCCAGCAGTGCCTTGGGTGATGGCTACACCTTC.

V and J are TRBV7-2 and TRBJ2-7, with D uncertain. The CDR3 runs 15 residues. Germline CDR1 is SGHTA and CDR2 is FQGNSA. V was cut by 2 bases and J by 3 bases, with 14 bases left in between. The CDR3 DNA is TGTGCCAGCAGCTTAACCCCCTACTCCAACTACGAGCAGTACTTC. This gives the protein CASSLTPYSNYEQYF.

The chain uses TRBV6-2 or TRBV6-3 and TRBJ1-5; D is uncertain. The CDR3 has 14 amino acids. V dropped 3 bases and J dropped 10 bases, with 16 bases sitting between them. The germline gives CDR1 MNHEY, CDR2 SVGEGT. This CDR3 reads CASSYHLSYRPQHF. The DNA of the CDR3 is TGTGCCAGCAGTTATCACCTTTCCTATCGACCCCAGCATTTT.

This clonotype has more than one count but fewer than ten. V is TRBV9 and J is TRBJ2-1; 9 bases line up with TRBD1. Trimming took 3 bases from V and 10 from J; bases not matched to a gene: 2. CDR3 length equals 12 residues. Germline values: CDR1 SGDLS, CDR2 YYNGEE. CDR3 in DNA: TGTGCCAGCAGCGGACAGGGGGGAGAGCAGTTCTTC. Encoded protein: CASSGQGGEQFF.

CDR3 protein: CSARPSTSGPDTQYF. The CDR3 DNA reads TGCAGTGCTAGACCTTCGACTAGCGGGCCAGATACGCAGTATTTT. V gene TRBV20-1 combines with J gene TRBJ2-3, with TRBD2 identical over 10 bases. This CDR3 is 15 amino acids long. J lost 4 bases, V lost 2 bases, and 6 bases had no gene match. CDR1 is DFQATT, CDR2 SNEGSKA, per germline (reference sequence).

V gene TRBV11-2 combines with J gene TRBJ2-1; TRBD2 matches at 13 bases. Germline V CDR1 and CDR2: SGHAT, FQNNGV. The CDR3 spans 17 residues. V shed 1 base, J shed 7 bases, and the junction held 7 bases outside the gene matches. CDR3 region: CASSLGGLAGIGNEQFF. CDR3 nucleotides: TGTGCCAGCAGCTTAGGGGGACTAGCGGGAATCGGGAATGAGCAGTTCTTC.

This clonotype has only one observation. The chain employs TRBV7-3 and TRBJ2-1; tentatively, D is TRBD2 (5 bases). CDR3 size: 15 residues. Germline V gene sequence: CDR1 SGHTA, CDR2 FQGTGA. V shed 0 bases and J shed 7 bases, with 13 bases lying between them. Here the CDR3 reads CASSLTFREGNEQFF. The DNA for the CDR3 is TGTGCCAGCAGCTTAACGTTCCGGGAAGGTAATGAGCAGTTCTTC.

The rearrangement uses TRBV7-9 and TRBJ2-1, with 14 bases lining up with TRBD2. V shed 0 bases and J 0 bases; nucleotides not matched to a gene: 7. CDR1 is SEHNR, CDR2 FQNEAQ, per germline (reference sequence). This CDR3 has 20 residues. The CDR3 is CASSLATTSGRVGSYNEQFF. The CDR3 DNA reads TGTGCCAGCAGCTTAGCCACGACTAGCGGGAGGGTAGGCTCCTACAATGAGCAGTTCTTC.

The CDR3 sequence: CASSHRRGGGSSEQYF. Written as DNA, the CDR3 is TGCGCCAGCAGCCATAGAAGGGGAGGGGGATCGTCGGAGCAGTACTTC. The gene calls are TRBV4-1 and TRBJ2-7, with D perhaps TRBD2 (7 bases). CDR1 and CDR2 from the germline V gene are MGHRA and YSYEKL. Between the trimmed V and J ends, which lost 3 bases and 7 bases, there was a span of 22 bases. The CDR3 contains 16 residues.

V and J are TRBV7-2 and TRBJ2-1; the D is unclear. Germline CDR1 SGHTA, CDR2 FQGNSA. The CDR3 has 15 amino acids. Trimming left V 1 base short and J 7 bases short, with 14 bases between. The CDR3 reads CASSLELGTGNEQFF. CDR3 nucleotide sequence: TGTGCCAGCAGCTTAGAGCTAGGAACTGGGAATGAGCAGTTCTTC.

V gene TRBV12-5 combines with J gene TRBJ2-1, with TRBD2 identical over 15 bases. The V gene end was trimmed by 1 base and the J gene end by 6 bases; junction bases not matched to a gene: 10. This CDR3 is 19 amino acids long. Germline V gene data show CDR1 as LGHNT and CDR2 as FRNRAP. Here the CDR3 reads CASGLAGLAGGASGNEQFF. CDR3 DNA: TGTGCTAGTGGTTTGGCGGGACTAGCGGGAGGTGCGTCAGGCAATGAGCAGTTCTTC.

This clonotype was detected a few times. V usage is TRBV20-1 and J usage is TRBJ1-2; D is possibly TRBD1 (6 bases). CDR1 and CDR2 (germline): DFQATT, SNEGSKA (reference sequence). This CDR3 spans 14 amino acids. Trimming left V 6 bases short and J 3 bases short, with 17 bases between. CDR3 in DNA: TGCAGTGCCCGTCCCAGGGGCTTGTACTATGGCTACACCTTC. This translates into CSARPRGLYYGYTF.

This clonotype was detected only a few times. The rearrangement joins TRBV15 to TRBJ2-2, with a weak D call TRBD1 (6 bases). V was clipped by 8 bases and J by 5 bases, with 18 bases between them. CDR1 LNHNV and CDR2 YYDKDF come from the germline V gene (reference sequence). The CDR3 consists of 15 residues. The CDR3 nucleotides read TGTGCCACCTCAAACAGGGTTGAGGGAACCGGGGAGCTGTTTTTT. It codes for CATSNRVEGTGELFF.

This clonotype has a single count. The chain carries TRBV20-1 and TRBJ2-5, with unresolved D. The better agreement between TRBJ2-7 and the DNA end casts doubt on the J call. This CDR3 is built from 12 residues. Germline lookup yields CDR1 DFQATT and CDR2 SNEGSKA (reference sequence). CDR3 in DNA: TGCAGTGCTGGGAACCGCGGATACGAGCAGTACTTC. Protein: CSAGNRGYEQYF.

The CDR3 DNA reads TGTGCCAGCAGCTTAGTTCGGCTGCTCTCCTACGAGCAGTACTTC. Residues: CASSLVRLLSYEQYF. V gene TRBV11-2 combines with J gene TRBJ2-7; D remains unclear. Germline assignment: CDR1 SGHAT and CDR2 FQNNGV. This CDR3 region has 15 residues. V lost 1 base and J lost 0, with 10 bases in between. Combining the CDR3 with reference TRBV11-2 and TRBJ2-7 gives the whole variable domain EAGVAQSPRYKIIEKRQSVAFWCNPISGHATLYWYQQILGQGPKLLIQFQNNGVVDDSQLPKDRFSAERLKGVDSTLKIQPAKLEDSAVYLCASSLVRLLSYEQYFGPGTRLTVT.